This paragraph reports one TCR beta chain. Antigen unknown. Systemic immunosuppression or autoimmune disease history was grounds to exclude patients. The source of the sample is a study of OX40 agonist ivuxolimab in advanced cancers. Study in general: Patients were over 65% male with ages roughly 23 to 85, mean about 60.

Study-level points and caveats: On average, a greater number of expanded clones characterised CD8+ T cells relative to CD4+.

Trimming took off 0 bases at V and 5 bases at J, with 13 bases between the two ends. The CDR3 is made up of 15 amino acids. Per germline, CDR1 SGHNT and CDR2 YENEEA. Using immunoSEQ multiplex PCR, the repertoire was profiled, and TCRdb retains in-frame clones only, with some absent. Of roughly 56,000 clones listed, around 83% were seen once; the top ten hold 4.5% to 5.5%. The genes are TRBV11-3 and TRBJ1-1; D is undetermined. This TCR was recovered from an adult with an advanced solid tumor such as melanoma, head and neck, liver or kidney cancer. Sequencing used CD4+ or CD8+ T cells sorted from blood, obtained in a trial of the OX40 agonist ivuxolimab. CDR3 bases: TGTGCCAGCAGCTTAGACCGGGCTCCCGGGACTGAAGCTTTCTTT. Amino acids: CASSLDRAPGTEAFF.